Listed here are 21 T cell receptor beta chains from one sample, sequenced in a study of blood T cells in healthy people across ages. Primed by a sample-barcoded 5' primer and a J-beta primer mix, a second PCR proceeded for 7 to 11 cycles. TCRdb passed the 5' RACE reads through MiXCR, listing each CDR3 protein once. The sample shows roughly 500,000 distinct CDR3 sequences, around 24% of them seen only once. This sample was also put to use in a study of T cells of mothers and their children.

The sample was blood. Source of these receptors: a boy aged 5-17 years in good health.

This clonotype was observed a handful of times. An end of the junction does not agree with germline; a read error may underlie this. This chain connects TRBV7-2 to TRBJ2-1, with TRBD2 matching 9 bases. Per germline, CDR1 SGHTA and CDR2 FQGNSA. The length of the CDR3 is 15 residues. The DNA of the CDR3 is TGTGCCTGCAGTCCGGCGGGAGGGTCCTACAATGAGCAGTTCTTC. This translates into CACSPAGGSYNEQFF. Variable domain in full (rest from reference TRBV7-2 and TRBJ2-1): GAGVSQSPSNKVTEKGKDVELRCDPISGHTALYWYRQSLGQGLEFLIYFQGNSAPDKSGLPSDRFSAERTGGSVSTLTIQRTQQEDSAVYLCACSPAGGSYNEQFFGPGTRLTVL.

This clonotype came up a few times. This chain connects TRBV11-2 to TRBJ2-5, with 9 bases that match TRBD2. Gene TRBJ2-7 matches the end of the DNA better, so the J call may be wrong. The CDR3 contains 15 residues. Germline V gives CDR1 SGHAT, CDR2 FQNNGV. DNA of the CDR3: TGTGCCAGCAGCTCAGTGGCGGGAGGGTACCACGAGCAGTACTTC. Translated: CASSSVAGGYHEQYF.

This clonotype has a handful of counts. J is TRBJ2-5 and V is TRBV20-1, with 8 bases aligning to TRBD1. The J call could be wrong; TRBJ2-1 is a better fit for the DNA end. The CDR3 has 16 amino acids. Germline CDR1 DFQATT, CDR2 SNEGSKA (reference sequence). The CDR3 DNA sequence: TGCAGTGCTAGACCACCTCCGAGACAGGGGATCAATGAGCAGTTCTTC. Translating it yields CSARPPPRQGINEQFF.

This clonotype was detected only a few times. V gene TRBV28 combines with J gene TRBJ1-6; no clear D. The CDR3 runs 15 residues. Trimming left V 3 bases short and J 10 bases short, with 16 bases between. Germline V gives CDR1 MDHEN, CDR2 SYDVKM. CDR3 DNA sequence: TGTGCCAGCAGTTTGGGAGGGAAAAGCGGATCACCCCTCCACTTT. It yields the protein CASSLGGKSGSPLHF.

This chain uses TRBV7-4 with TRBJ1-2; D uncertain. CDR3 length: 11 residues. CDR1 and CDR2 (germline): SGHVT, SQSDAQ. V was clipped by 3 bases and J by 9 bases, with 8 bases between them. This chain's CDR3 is CASSLGSRYTF. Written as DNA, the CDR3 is TGTGCCAGCAGCTTGGGCAGTCGCTACACCTTC.

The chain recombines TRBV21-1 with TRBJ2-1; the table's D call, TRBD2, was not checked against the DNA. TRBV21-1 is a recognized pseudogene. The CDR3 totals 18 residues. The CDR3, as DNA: TGTGCCAGCAGCAAATTGTCTAGCCCCTCCAGCTCCTACAATGAGCAGTTCTTC. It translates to CASSKLSSPSSSYNEQFF.

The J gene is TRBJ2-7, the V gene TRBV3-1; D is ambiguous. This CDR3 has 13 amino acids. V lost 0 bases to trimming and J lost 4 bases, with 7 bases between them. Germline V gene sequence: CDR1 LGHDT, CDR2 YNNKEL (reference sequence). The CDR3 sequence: CASSQEDGYEQYF. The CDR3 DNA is TGTGCCAGCAGCCAAGAAGACGGGTACGAGCAGTACTTC.

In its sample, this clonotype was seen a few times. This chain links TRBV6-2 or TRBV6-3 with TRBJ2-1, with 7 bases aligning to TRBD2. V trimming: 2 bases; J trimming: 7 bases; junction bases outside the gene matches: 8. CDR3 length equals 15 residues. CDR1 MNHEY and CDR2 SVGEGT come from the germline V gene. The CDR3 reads CASSYGSSGGNEQFF. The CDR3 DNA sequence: TGTGCCAGCAGTTACGGGTCGTCGGGGGGAAATGAGCAGTTCTTC.

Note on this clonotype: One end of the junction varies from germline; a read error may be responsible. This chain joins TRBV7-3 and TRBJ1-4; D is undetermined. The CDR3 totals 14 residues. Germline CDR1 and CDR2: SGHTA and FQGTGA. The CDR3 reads CASSLKGSNEKLLF. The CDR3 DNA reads TGTGCCAGCAGCTTAAAGGGTTCTAATGAAAAACTGCTTTTT.

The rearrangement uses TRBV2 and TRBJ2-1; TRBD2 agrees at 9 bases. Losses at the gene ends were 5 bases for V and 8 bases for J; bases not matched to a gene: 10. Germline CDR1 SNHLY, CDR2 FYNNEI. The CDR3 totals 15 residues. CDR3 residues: CASSLSILAGDEQFF. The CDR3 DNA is TGTGCCAGCAGTTTAAGTATTTTAGCGGGAGATGAGCAGTTCTTC.

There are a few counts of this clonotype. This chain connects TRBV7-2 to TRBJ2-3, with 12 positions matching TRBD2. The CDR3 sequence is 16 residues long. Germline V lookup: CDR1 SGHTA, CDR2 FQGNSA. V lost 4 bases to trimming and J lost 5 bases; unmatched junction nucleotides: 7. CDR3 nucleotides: TGTGCCAGCAGCTCTAGCGGGGGGGCCGGGGAAGATACGCAGTATTTT. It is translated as CASSSSGGAGEDTQYF. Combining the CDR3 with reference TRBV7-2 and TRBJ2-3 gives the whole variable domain GAGVSQSPSNKVTEKGKDVELRCDPISGHTALYWYRQSLGQGLEFLIYFQGNSAPDKSGLPSDRFSAERTGGSVSTLTIQRTQQEDSAVYLCASSSSGGAGEDTQYFGPGTRLTVL.

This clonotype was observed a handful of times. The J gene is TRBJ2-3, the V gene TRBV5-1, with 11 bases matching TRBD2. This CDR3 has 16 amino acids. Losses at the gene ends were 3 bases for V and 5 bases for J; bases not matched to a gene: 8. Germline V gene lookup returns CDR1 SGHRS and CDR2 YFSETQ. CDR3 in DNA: TGCGCCAGCAGCTCTCCGGGACTAGCGGATTTAGATACGCAGTATTTT. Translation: CASSSPGLADLDTQYF. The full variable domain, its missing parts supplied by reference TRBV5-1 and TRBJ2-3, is KAGVTQTPRYLIKTRGQQVTLSCSPISGHRSVSWYQQTPGQGLQFLFEYFSETQRNKGNFPGRFSGRQFSNSRSEMNVSTLELGDSALYLCASSSPGLADLDTQYFGPGTRLTVL.

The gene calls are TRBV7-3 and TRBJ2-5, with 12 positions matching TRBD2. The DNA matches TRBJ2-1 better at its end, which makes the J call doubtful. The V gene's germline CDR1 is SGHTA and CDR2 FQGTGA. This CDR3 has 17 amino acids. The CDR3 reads CASSSGLAGFGSDEQFF. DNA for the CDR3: TGTGCCAGCAGCTCTGGACTAGCGGGGTTCGGGTCGGATGAGCAGTTCTTC.

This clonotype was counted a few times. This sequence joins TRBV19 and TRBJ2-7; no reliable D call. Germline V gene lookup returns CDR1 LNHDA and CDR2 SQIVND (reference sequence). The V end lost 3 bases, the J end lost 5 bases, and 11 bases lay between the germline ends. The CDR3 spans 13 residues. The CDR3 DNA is TGTGCCAGTAGTATTACCGGGTCCCACGAGCAGTACTTC. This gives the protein CASSITGSHEQYF.

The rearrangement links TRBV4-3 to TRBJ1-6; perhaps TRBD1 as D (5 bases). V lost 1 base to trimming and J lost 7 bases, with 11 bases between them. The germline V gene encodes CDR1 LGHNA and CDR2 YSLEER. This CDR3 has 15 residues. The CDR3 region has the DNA TGCGCCAGCAGCCAAGGGTACAGGAACAATTCACCCCTCCACTTT. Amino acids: CASSQGYRNNSPLHF.

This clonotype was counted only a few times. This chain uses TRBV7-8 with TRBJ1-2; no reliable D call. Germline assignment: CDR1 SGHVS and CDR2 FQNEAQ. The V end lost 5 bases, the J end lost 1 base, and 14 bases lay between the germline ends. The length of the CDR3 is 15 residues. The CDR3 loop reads CASSQTRGLNYGYTF. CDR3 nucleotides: TGTGCCAGCAGCCAAACCCGGGGTCTTAACTATGGCTACACCTTC.

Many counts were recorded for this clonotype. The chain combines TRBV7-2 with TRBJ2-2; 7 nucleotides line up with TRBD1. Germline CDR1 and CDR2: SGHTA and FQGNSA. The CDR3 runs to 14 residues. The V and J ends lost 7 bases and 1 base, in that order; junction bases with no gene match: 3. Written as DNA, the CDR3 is TGTGCCAGCACCCGACAGGGGAACACCGGGGAGCTGTTTTTT. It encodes CASTRQGNTGELFF.

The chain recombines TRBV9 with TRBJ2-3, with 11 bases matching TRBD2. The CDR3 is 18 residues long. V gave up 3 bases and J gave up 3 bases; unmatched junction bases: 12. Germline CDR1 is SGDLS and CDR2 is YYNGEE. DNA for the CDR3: TGTGCCAGCAGCGCATTCCAAGAGATAGCGGGAGGGACAGATACGCAGTATTTT. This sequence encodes CASSAFQEIAGGTDTQYF. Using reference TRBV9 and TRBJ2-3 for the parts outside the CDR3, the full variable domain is DSGVTQTPKHLITATGQRVTLRCSPRSGDLSVYWYQQSLDQGLQFLIQYYNGEERAKGNILERFSAQQFPDLHSELNLSSLELGDSALYFCASSAFQEIAGGTDTQYFGPGTRLTVL.

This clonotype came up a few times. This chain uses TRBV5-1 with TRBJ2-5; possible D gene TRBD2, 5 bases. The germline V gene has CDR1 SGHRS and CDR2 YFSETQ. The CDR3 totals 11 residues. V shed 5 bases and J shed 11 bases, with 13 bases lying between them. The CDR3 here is CASSFSEEQYF. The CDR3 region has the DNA TGCGCCAGCAGTTTTTCGGAGGAGCAGTACTTC.

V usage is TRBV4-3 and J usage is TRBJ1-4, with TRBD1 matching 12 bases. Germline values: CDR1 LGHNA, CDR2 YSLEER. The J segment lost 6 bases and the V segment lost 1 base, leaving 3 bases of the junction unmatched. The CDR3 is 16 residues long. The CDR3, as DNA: TGCGCCAGCAGCCAAGGGGACAGGGGGCGCGATGAAAAACTGTTTTTT. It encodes CASSQGDRGRDEKLFF.

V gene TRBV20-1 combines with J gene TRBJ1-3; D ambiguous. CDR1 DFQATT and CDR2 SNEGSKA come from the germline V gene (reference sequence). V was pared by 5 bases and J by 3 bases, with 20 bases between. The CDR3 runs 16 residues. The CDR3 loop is CSALPGSRFDGNTIYF. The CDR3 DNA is TGCAGTGCTCTCCCCGGGTCCCGATTCGATGGAAACACCATATATTTT.